The 30 T cell receptor beta chains below were found in one sample sequenced in a study of T cell repertoires in ileal Crohn's disease (dated by TCRdb to between 2018 and 2021). Receptors were amplified or captured by the immunoSEQ multiplex PCR assay. TCRdb obtained this table from immuneACCESS and retained in-frame rearrangements with V and J assigned. These tables miss some clones; where compared with another copy, unresolved V genes account for less than half of the shortfall, and the remainder is unexplained. The sample table lists more than 50,000 clones, 70% to 90% of them with a count of one. The biggest ten clones account for about 2% of the sample. The sample's time point label, in plain terms: neoterminal ileum biopsy at postoperative endoscopy, about 6 months after surgery. Specimen: ileal tissue. The receptor source for this set is an adult with Crohn's disease.

The chain links TRBV7-9 to TRBJ1-4; TRBD1 aligns across 8 bases. CDR3 length: 15 amino acids. V trimming: 4 bases; J trimming: 3 bases; junction bases outside the gene matches: 4. The germline gives CDR1 SEHNR, CDR2 FQNEAQ (reference sequence). CDR3 in amino acids: CASSSGTGSNEKLFF. The CDR3 DNA sequence: TGTGCCAGCAGCTCGGGGACAGGCTCTAATGAAAAACTGTTTTTT.

The CDR3 nucleotides read TGTGCCAGCAGTTCGGGACAGGGACCCTCCTACGAGCAGTACGTC. The encoded protein is CASSSGQGPSYEQYV. V is TRBV28 and J is TRBJ2-7, with 9 bases that match TRBD1. V was pared by 4 bases and J by 0 bases, with 4 bases of the junction left unmatched. This CDR3 spans 15 amino acids. Germline V gives CDR1 MDHEN, CDR2 SYDVKM.

This chain links TRBV11-2 with TRBJ1-2; the D gene is possibly TRBD1 (6 bases). Deletions cut 6 bases from V and 3 bases from J, with 11 bases between. Germline values: CDR1 SGHAT, CDR2 FQNNGV. This CDR3 contains 13 residues. The CDR3 is CASSPGHDYGYTF. CDR3 DNA: TGTGCCAGCAGTCCGGGACACGACTATGGCTACACCTTC.

The gene calls are TRBV6-5 and TRBJ1-2, with 7 bases lining up with TRBD1. This CDR3 is 12 amino acids long. Germline trimming cut 7 bases from V and 7 bases from J; bases unmatched to any gene: 6. The V gene's germline CDR1 is MNHEY and CDR2 SVGAGI. Here the CDR3 DNA reads TGTGCCAGCACGGGACAGTTAGCTGGCTACACCTTC. This translates into CASTGQLAGYTF.

Points on this clone: Because the CDR3's place on the DNA is in doubt, the DNA is left out and the CDR3 is given as listed by TCRdb. This chain links TRBV6-1 with TRBJ1-2; TRBD1, the table's D call, lacks a check against the DNA. The CDR3 extends over 15 residues, inclusive of both ends. CDR1 is MNHNS and CDR2 is SASEGT in the germline V gene. The CDR3 is CASSEVGQGIGPYLF.

The gene calls are TRBV18 and TRBJ1-6, with a tentative D call TRBD1 (6 bases). From germline, CDR1 is KGHSH and CDR2 LQKENI. The CDR3 consists of 22 residues. Trimming took 2 bases from V and 5 from J, leaving 31 bases between them. CDR3 in DNA: TGTGCCAGCTCACCATTTTCAGGGGTAGTTGGTGCTCGAACCTTCAATAATTCACCCCTCCACTTT. The encoded protein is CASSPFSGVVGARTFNNSPLHF.

This clone was seen just once. The chain carries TRBV5-4 and TRBJ1-5; D is uncertain. The CDR3 extends over 15 amino acids. V was trimmed by 4 bases and J by 4 bases, leaving 15 bases between them. Germline-derived CDR1 and CDR2 are SGHNT and YYREEE (reference sequence). CDR3 residues: CASSPGGNLNQPQHF. Written as DNA, the CDR3 is TGTGCCAGCAGCCCCGGCGGGAACCTTAATCAGCCCCAGCATTTT.

The chain couples TRBV4-1 to TRBJ1-2; no firm D call. V was clipped by 3 bases and J by 5 bases, with 10 bases between them. This CDR3 region has 13 residues. CDR1 is MGHRA, CDR2 YSYEKL, per germline. CDR3 amino acids: CASSQSGWYGYTF. The DNA for the CDR3 is TGCGCCAGCAGCCAGTCGGGGTGGTATGGCTACACCTTC.

This CDR3 is CAAQGGGGNQPQHF. CDR3 DNA sequence: TGTGCCGCCCAGGGGGGCGGTGGCAATCAGCCCCAGCATTTT. This chain links TRBV2 with TRBJ1-5, with 7 bases aligning to TRBD1. This CDR3 contains 14 residues. Germline CDR1 is SNHLY and CDR2 is FYNNEI. J lost 2 bases, V lost 11 bases, and 9 bases had no gene match.

This CDR3 reads CASGLGTPYEQYF. The CDR3 DNA reads TGTGCTAGTGGTTTGGGGACTCCCTACGAGCAGTACTTC. This sequence joins TRBV12-5 and TRBJ2-7; perhaps TRBD2 as D (5 bases). Per the germline V gene, CDR1 is LGHNT and CDR2 is FRNRAP. This CDR3 spans 13 amino acids. V gave up 1 base and J gave up 2 bases, with 6 bases separating them. Looking up the rest from reference TRBV12-5 and TRBJ2-7 gives the full variable domain: DARVTQTPRHKVTEMGQEVTMRCQPILGHNTVFWYRQTMMQGLELLAYFRNRAPLDDSGMPKDRFSAEMPDATLATLKIQPSEPRDSAVYFCASGLGTPYEQYFGPGTRLTVT.

The V gene is TRBV6-5, the J gene TRBJ2-7, with TRBD2 matching 10 bases. The CDR3 has 15 residues. The V gene's germline CDR1 is MNHEY and CDR2 SVGAGI. Trimming took 6 bases from V and 4 from J; bases not matched to a gene: 9. The CDR3 DNA follows: TGTGCCAGCAGGCCCAGCGGGAGGGTGTTTTACGAGCAGTACTTC. Its protein product is CASRPSGRVFYEQYF.

The rearrangement uses TRBV7-6 and TRBJ1-4, with 7 bases aligning to TRBD1. CDR3 length: 14 residues. V was clipped by 5 bases and J by 8 bases; unmatched bases: 8. From germline, CDR1 is SGHVS and CDR2 FNYEAQ. The CDR3 protein is CASSKRQGGEKLFF. The CDR3 DNA is TGTGCCAGCAGCAAAAGACAGGGTGGCGAAAAACTGTTTTTT.

The rearrangement links TRBV30 to TRBJ2-1; D remains unclear. Germline V CDR1 and CDR2: GTSNPN, SVGIG (reference sequence). This CDR3 has 13 amino acids. V was cut by 2 bases and J by 9 bases, with 14 bases left in between. CDR3: CAWSTLVVAEQFF. CDR3 DNA: TGTGCCTGGAGTACGTTAGTAGTAGCTGAGCAGTTCTTC.

This clone was detected a few times. The gene calls are TRBV29-1 and TRBJ2-1; 11 bases agree with TRBD2. J gave up 2 bases and V 7 bases, and 10 bases lay outside the gene matches. Germline loops: CDR1 SQVTM, CDR2 ANQGSEA. The CDR3 runs 16 residues. The CDR3 sequence is CSGTNLAGGPYNEQFF. CDR3 nucleotide sequence: TGCAGCGGCACGAACCTAGCGGGAGGCCCCTACAATGAGCAGTTCTTC.

The gene calls are TRBV5-6 and TRBJ1-4; D not certain. Trimming removed 0 bases from V and 0 bases from J, with 6 bases in between. Germline V gives CDR1 SGHDT, CDR2 YYEEEE. This CDR3 spans 15 amino acids. This CDR3 reads CASSLDVSTNEKLFF. CDR3 DNA sequence: TGTGCCAGCAGCTTGGATGTCTCAACTAATGAAAAACTGTTTTTT.

The chain uses TRBV11-2 and TRBJ2-7; D is perhaps TRBD1 (6 bases). Germline loops: CDR1 SGHAT, CDR2 FQNNGV. This CDR3 has 15 residues. V was cut by 2 bases and J by 1 base, with 12 bases left in between. CDR3 sequence (DNA): TGTGCCAGCAGCTTATTGACAGGAGGATCCTACGAGCAGTACTTC. Amino acid sequence: CASSLLTGGSYEQYF.

The chain uses TRBV28 and TRBJ2-5; 7 nucleotides agree with TRBD2. V shed 5 bases and J 5 bases; nucleotides not matched to a gene: 14. Germline values: CDR1 MDHEN, CDR2 SYDVKM. The CDR3 runs to 16 residues. The CDR3 loop reads CASSLLAGPKGETQYF. In nucleotides, the CDR3 is TGTGCCAGCAGTCTGTTAGCGGGCCCCAAGGGGGAGACCCAGTACTTC.

The V gene is TRBV7-2, the J gene TRBJ2-1, with D unclear. The germline V gene encodes CDR1 SGHTA and CDR2 FQGNSA. Trimming removed 2 bases at V and 1 base at J, with 6 bases between. CDR3 length: 14 amino acids. This CDR3 is CASSLRVSYNEQFF. The CDR3, as DNA: TGTGCCAGCAGCTTAAGAGTTTCCTACAATGAGCAGTTCTTC.

The rearrangement links TRBV2 to TRBJ1-4; 9 nucleotides line up with TRBD1. The CDR3 sequence is 16 residues long. Germline V gives CDR1 SNHLY, CDR2 FYNNEI. Trimming at V came to 6 bases and at J to 0 bases, leaving 5 bases not matched to a gene. CDR3 region: CASSRDRVSTNEKLFF. CDR3 in DNA: TGTGCCAGCAGCCGGGACAGGGTTTCAACTAATGAAAAACTGTTTTTT.

This clone has a single count. The chain employs TRBV19 and TRBJ1-6, with 9 positions matching TRBD1. The V gene's germline CDR1 is LNHDA and CDR2 SQIVND (reference sequence). V dropped 4 bases and J dropped 8; count of bases not matched to a gene: 3. The CDR3 has 14 residues. This CDR3 is CASSRTGVDSPLHF. In DNA, the CDR3 is TGTGCCAGTAGTAGGACAGGGGTGGATTCACCCCTCCACTTT.

The CDR3 sequence is CAASGVGQPQHF. The CDR3 coding sequence is TGTGCCGCCTCAGGGGTGGGTCAGCCCCAGCATTTT. The V call is TRBV27, the J call TRBJ1-5; D perhaps matches TRBD1 (6 bases). Germline CDR1 reads MNHEY; CDR2 reads SMNVEV (reference sequence). V was cut by 11 bases and J by 6 bases, with 14 bases left in between. The length of the CDR3 is 12 residues.

The chain has TRBV10-1 and TRBJ2-3; 9 bases map to TRBD1. The CDR3 is 15 residues long. Germline V CDR1 and CDR2: WNHNN, SYGVQD (reference sequence). Trimming cost V 6 bases and J 5 bases; bases outside gene matches: 9. The CDR3 nucleotides read TGCGCCAGCAGCGCCGGGACAGGGAAAGGAGATACGCAGTATTTT. It encodes CASSAGTGKGDTQYF.

The chain uses TRBV5-4 and TRBJ1-3, with 10 nucleotides matching TRBD1. Germline CDR1 SGHNT, CDR2 YYREEE (reference sequence). With 3 bases clipped from V and 0 bases from J, the junction kept 12 bases outside the gene matches. The CDR3 length is 19 residues. The CDR3 loop is CASSSDRDRGKLSGNTIYF. The CDR3 bases are TGTGCCAGCAGCTCCGACCGGGACAGGGGAAAACTCTCTGGAAACACCATATATTTT.

This sequence joins TRBV11-2 and TRBJ2-2, with TRBD2 as a possible D gene (5 bases). V dropped 1 base and J dropped 7 bases, with 7 bases sitting between them. The CDR3 runs to 13 residues. Germline V gene data show CDR1 as SGHAT and CDR2 as FQNNGV. The CDR3 DNA reads TGTGCCAGCAGCTTAGCGGCGGGCGGGGAGCTGTTTTTT. Translating it yields CASSLAAGGELFF.

V gene TRBV2 combines with J gene TRBJ2-7, with a tentative D call TRBD2 (5 bases). V lost 4 bases and J 4 bases, leaving 11 bases between the germline ends. This CDR3 comprises 13 residues. In germline, CDR1 is SNHLY, CDR2 FYNNEI. CDR3 coding DNA: TGTGCCAGCAGTGGGAGGACTGGTTACGAGCAGTACGTC. Residues: CASSGRTGYEQYV.

This clone was observed a single time. This chain uses TRBV5-1 with TRBJ2-3, with 8 nucleotides matching TRBD2. With 4 bases clipped from V and 0 bases from J, the junction kept 10 bases outside the gene matches. This CDR3 has 17 amino acids. Looked up from germline, CDR1 is SGHRS and CDR2 is YFSETQ. CDR3 sequence (DNA): TGCGCCAGCAGCGCTCTCCAGCGGGGGCCAAGCACAGATACGCAGTATTTT. Translation gives CASSALQRGPSTDTQYF.

This chain joins TRBV7-8 and TRBJ2-7, with D possibly TRBD1 on 5 matching bases. Germline values: CDR1 SGHVS, CDR2 FQNEAQ. Deletions cut 3 bases from V and 6 bases from J, with 18 bases between. CDR3 length: 15 amino acids. As DNA, the CDR3 is TGTGCCAGCAGCTTGGGGCGTCCAGCGATGGGCGAGCAGTACGTC. This gives the protein CASSLGRPAMGEQYV.

This chain links TRBV7-9 with TRBJ1-5; TRBD1 is a possible D gene (5 bases). CDR3 size: 15 residues. Germline CDR1 reads SEHNR; CDR2 reads FQNEAQ (reference sequence). Trimming stripped 4 bases from V and 0 bases from J, with 10 bases between. The CDR3 nucleotides read TGTGCCAGCAGCTCTTCAGGGAATAGCAATCAGCCCCAGCATTTT. It codes for CASSSSGNSNQPQHF.

The V call is TRBV19, the J call TRBJ1-5; the match to TRBD1 covers 9 bases. Germline V gene data show CDR1 as LNHDA and CDR2 as SQIVND (reference sequence). The CDR3 spans 15 residues. J lost 5 bases, V lost 3 bases, and 5 bases had no gene match. Here the CDR3 DNA reads TGTGCCAGTAGTATGGGGAGGACAGGGGATCAGCCCCAGCATTTT. As protein: CASSMGRTGDQPQHF.

The chain uses TRBV5-1 and TRBJ2-1; the match to TRBD2 covers 7 bases. J was trimmed by 9 bases and V by 4 bases; bases with no gene match: 16. Germline V gives CDR1 SGHRS, CDR2 YFSETQ. The CDR3 consists of 16 residues. CDR3 coding DNA: TGCGCCAGCAGCCCGGGTCAGGGCGGGAGATTCGGTGAGCAGTTCTTC. Translated: CASSPGQGGRFGEQFF. Full variable domain (rest looked up from reference TRBV5-1 and TRBJ2-1): KAGVTQTPRYLIKTRGQQVTLSCSPISGHRSVSWYQQTPGQGLQFLFEYFSETQRNKGNFPGRFSGRQFSNSRSEMNVSTLELGDSALYLCASSPGQGGRFGEQFFGPGTRLTVL.